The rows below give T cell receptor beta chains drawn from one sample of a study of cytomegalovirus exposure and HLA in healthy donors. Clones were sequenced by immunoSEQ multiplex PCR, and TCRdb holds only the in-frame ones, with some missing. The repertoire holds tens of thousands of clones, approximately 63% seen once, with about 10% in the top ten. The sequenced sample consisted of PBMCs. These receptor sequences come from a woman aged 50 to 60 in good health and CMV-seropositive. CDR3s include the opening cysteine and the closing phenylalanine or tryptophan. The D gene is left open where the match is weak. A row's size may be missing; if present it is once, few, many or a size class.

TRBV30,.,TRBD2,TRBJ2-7,CASSGGTGEQYF,TGTGCCTCCTCGGGGGGGACGGGCGAGCAGTACTTC
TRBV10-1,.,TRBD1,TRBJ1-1,CASSLDRAGTEAFF,TGCGCCAGCAGCTTGGACAGGGCGGGGACTGAAGCTTTCTTT
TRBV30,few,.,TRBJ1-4,CAWNRGGDEKLFF,TGTGCCTGGAATCGGGGTGGAGATGAAAAACTGTTTTTT
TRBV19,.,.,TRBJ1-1,CASSILQGGTEAFF,TGTGCCAGTAGTATATTACAGGGCGGCACTGAAGCTTTCTTT
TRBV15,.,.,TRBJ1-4,CATSRDGGTANEKLFF,TGTGCCACCAGCAGAGATGGGGGGACGGCTAATGAAAAACTGTTTTTT
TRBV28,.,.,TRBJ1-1,CASSDPREAFF,TGTGCCAGCAGCGACCCGAGGGAAGCTTTCTTT
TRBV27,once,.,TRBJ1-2,CASSTTGLDGYTF,TGTGCCAGCAGTACCACGGGTTTGGATGGCTACACCTTC
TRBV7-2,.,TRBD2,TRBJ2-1,CASSPDPTSGGRQFF,TGTGCCAGCAGCCCAGATCCGACTAGCGGGGGCCGGCAGTTCTTC
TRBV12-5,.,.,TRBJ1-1,CASGLGVGGGTEAFF,TGTGCTAGTGGTTTGGGGGTAGGGGGGGGCACTGAAGCTTTCTTT
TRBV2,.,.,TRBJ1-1,CASINTGRTEAFF,TGTGCCAGCATTAATACGGGAAGGACTGAAGCTTTCTTT
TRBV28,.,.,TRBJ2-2,CASIPGDSLTGELFF,TGTGCCAGTATCCCGGGAGACAGCCTCACCGGGGAGCTGTTTTTT
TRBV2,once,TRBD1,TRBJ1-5,CASDRAYGNQPQHF,TGTGCCAGTGACAGGGCGTACGGCAATCAGCCCCAGCATTTT
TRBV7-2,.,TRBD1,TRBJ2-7,CASSKRGQGYEQYF,TGTGCCAGCAGCAAACGGGGACAGGGGTACGAGCAGTACTTC
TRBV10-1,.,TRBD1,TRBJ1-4,CASSGQGGDEKLFF,TGCGCCAGCAGTGGACAGGGAGGAGATGAAAAACTGTTTTTT
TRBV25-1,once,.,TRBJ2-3,CASSERSGFSSTDTQYF,TGTGCCAGCAGTGAGCGTTCAGGGTTCTCTAGCACAGATACGCAGTATTTT
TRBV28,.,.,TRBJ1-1,CASSLSGTEAFF,TGTGCCAGCAGTTTGAGCGGCACTGAAGCTTTCTTT
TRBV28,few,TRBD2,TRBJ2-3,CASSLLTSGGAPDTQYF,TGTGCCAGCAGTCTTCTGACTAGCGGGGGGGCCCCAGATACGCAGTATTTT
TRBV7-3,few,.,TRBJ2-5,CASSLGGGSGATQYF,TGTGCCAGCAGCTTAGGGGGCGGGTCTGGCGCTACCCAGTACTTC
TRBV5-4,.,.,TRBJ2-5,CASSWSGQIQTQYF,TGTGCCAGCAGCTGGAGCGGCCAAATTCAGACCCAGTACTTC
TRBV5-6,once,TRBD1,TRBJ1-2,CASSPDRDYGYTF,TGTGCCAGCAGCCCGGACAGGGACTATGGCTACACCTTC
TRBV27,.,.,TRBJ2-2,CASSPLTGRNIGELFF,TGTGCCAGCAGTCCCCTGACGGGAAGGAACATCGGGGAGCTGTTTTTT
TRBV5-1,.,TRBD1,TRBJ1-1,CASSFRQGAETEAFF,TGCGCCAGCAGCTTCAGACAGGGGGCGGAAACTGAAGCTTTCTTT
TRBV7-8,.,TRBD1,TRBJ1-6,CASSLRGTGINSPLHF,TGTGCCAGCAGCTTAAGAGGGACAGGGATAAATTCACCCCTCCACTTT
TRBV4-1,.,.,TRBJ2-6,CASSQVRQGANVLTF,TGCGCCAGCAGCCAAGTTAGACAGGGGGCCAACGTCCTGACTTTC
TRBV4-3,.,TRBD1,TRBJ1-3,CASSHLQGHSGNTIYF,TGCGCCAGCAGCCATCTACAGGGGCACAGCGGAAACACCATATATTTT
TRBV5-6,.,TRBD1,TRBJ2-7,CASNTGTGIYEQYF,TGTGCCAGCAACACCGGGACAGGGATCTACGAGCAGTACTTC
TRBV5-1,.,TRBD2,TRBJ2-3,CASSLVGGGGADTQYF,TGCGCCAGCAGCTTGGTTGGCGGGGGGGGCGCAGATACGCAGTATTTT
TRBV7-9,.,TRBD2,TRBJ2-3,CAASGGTDTQYF,TGTGCCGCTAGCGGGGGGACAGATACGCAGTATTTT
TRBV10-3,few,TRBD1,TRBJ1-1,CAISGTGGGTEAFF,TGTGCCATCAGTGGGACAGGCGGCGGAACTGAAGCTTTCTTT